One sample yielded the 13 T cell receptor beta chains listed below, sequenced in a study of blood T cell repertoires in COVID-19. Data came from immunoSEQ multiplex PCR; TCRdb stores just in-frame clones and leaves some out. The sample has about 200,000 clones, around 89% seen once; the top ten hold 4% to 5.5%. Sequencing was done on a sample of peripheral blood. These receptors were collected from a human donor in a cohort sampled during active COVID-19.

The genes are TRBV7-6 and TRBJ1-1; 7 nucleotides agree with TRBD1. The V gene's germline CDR1 is SGHVS and CDR2 FNYEAQ. The CDR3 runs to 14 residues. The J segment lost 3 bases and the V segment lost 11 bases, leaving 12 bases of the junction unmatched. CDR3 loop: CALGDSLMYTEAFF. The CDR3 DNA is TGTGCCCTTGGGGACAGCCTTATGTACACTGAAGCTTTCTTT.

This chain uses TRBV10-1 with TRBJ2-1; 11 bases are a match to TRBD2. The CDR3 length is 15 residues. Looked up from germline, CDR1 is WNHNN and CDR2 is SYGVQD (reference sequence). J gave up 9 bases and V 3 bases, and 7 bases lay outside the gene matches. The CDR3 loop is CASSDSLAGEGEQFF. As DNA, the CDR3 is TGCGCCAGCAGTGATTCACTAGCGGGAGAGGGTGAGCAGTTCTTC.

Only one count was recorded for this clone. This rearrangement joins TRBV28 to TRBJ2-3; 12 nucleotides line up with TRBD2. V trimming: 8 bases; J trimming: 2 bases; junction bases outside the gene matches: 11. Germline V gene data show CDR1 as MDHEN and CDR2 as SYDVKM. The length of the CDR3 is 17 residues. The CDR3 protein is CASRGASGRAITDTQYF. CDR3 bases: TGTGCCAGCCGTGGGGCTAGCGGGAGGGCCATCACAGATACGCAGTATTTT.

This clone was picked up a small number of times. CDR3 loop: CASSMVARSPLHF. Written as DNA, the CDR3 is TGTGCCAGTAGTATGGTAGCCCGCTCACCCCTCCACTTT. The chain employs TRBV19 and TRBJ1-6, with D uncertain. With 3 bases removed from V and 10 bases from J, the gap between germline ends came to 10 bases. The CDR3 has 13 amino acids. Germline loops: CDR1 LNHDA, CDR2 SQIVND (reference sequence).

The genes are TRBV12-3 or TRBV12-4 and TRBJ2-7; 7 bases are a match to TRBD1. The junction had 9 bases not matched to a gene; V was cut back by 7 bases and J by 6 bases. The CDR3 runs to 13 residues. The CDR3 reads CASTPQTGSEQYF. The CDR3 DNA is TGTGCCAGCACCCCTCAGACAGGGAGCGAGCAGTACTTC.

The genes are TRBV27 and TRBJ1-2; a possible D gene is TRBD1 (5 bases). This CDR3 region has 13 residues. Germline CDR1 reads MNHEY; CDR2 reads SMNVEV (reference sequence). V lost 0 bases to trimming and J lost 5 bases, with 7 bases between them. CDR3 sequence reads: CASSLSGVYGYTF. DNA for the CDR3: TGTGCCAGCAGTTTATCAGGGGTTTATGGCTACACCTTC.

The chain is built from TRBV5-1 and TRBJ2-1; 12 positions agree with TRBD1. Germline V gene lookup returns CDR1 SGHRS and CDR2 YFSETQ. This CDR3 region has 16 residues. The V gene end was trimmed by 0 bases and the J gene end by 7 bases; junction bases not matched to a gene: 5. CDR3 sequence: CASSLAGTGGGNEQFF. DNA for the CDR3: TGCGCCAGCAGCTTGGCCGGGACAGGGGGCGGGAATGAGCAGTTCTTC.

The count of this clone is one. The CDR3 sequence: CASSLTSGNGEQFF. Here the CDR3 DNA reads TGTGCCAGCAGTTTGACTAGCGGGAACGGTGAGCAGTTCTTC. The rearrangement joins TRBV28 to TRBJ2-1, with 11 bases that match TRBD2. This CDR3 region has 14 residues. CDR1 is MDHEN and CDR2 is SYDVKM in the germline V gene. Trimming took 3 bases from V and 9 from J; bases not matched to a gene: 4. Looking up the rest from reference TRBV28 and TRBJ2-1 gives the full variable domain: DVKVTQSSRYLVKRTGEKVFLECVQDMDHENMFWYRQDPGLGLRLIYFSYDVKMKEKGDIPEGYSVSREKKERFSLILESASTNQTSMYLCASSLTSGNGEQFFGPGTRLTVL.

The chain joins TRBV7-2 to TRBJ2-7; TRBD2 agrees at 7 bases. Germline-derived CDR1 and CDR2 are SGHTA and FQGNSA. After removal of 3 bases from V and 2 bases from J, the junction contained 4 bases not matched to a gene. The CDR3 consists of 14 residues. CDR3 in DNA: TGTGCCAGCAGCTTTTCTAGCGGAACCTACGAGCAGTACTTC. It yields the protein CASSFSSGTYEQYF. The whole variable domain, filled in from reference TRBV7-2 and TRBJ2-7, reads GAGVSQSPSNKVTEKGKDVELRCDPISGHTALYWYRQSLGQGLEFLIYFQGNSAPDKSGLPSDRFSAERTGGSVSTLTIQRTQQEDSAVYLCASSFSSGTYEQYFGPGTRLTVT.

The chain combines TRBV12-5 with TRBJ1-6; D uncertain. This CDR3 spans 13 amino acids. Trimming removed 7 bases from V and 9 bases from J, with 13 bases in between. Looked up from germline, CDR1 is LGHNT and CDR2 is FRNRAP. DNA of the CDR3: TGTGCTAGTGCTCAGGTCGAGGGTTCACCCCTCCACTTT. It specifies CASAQVEGSPLHF. The full variable domain, with the rest looked up from reference TRBV12-5 and TRBJ1-6, is DARVTQTPRHKVTEMGQEVTMRCQPILGHNTVFWYRQTMMQGLELLAYFRNRAPLDDSGMPKDRFSAEMPDATLATLKIQPSEPRDSAVYFCASAQVEGSPLHFGNGTRLTVT.

The chain employs TRBV11-2 and TRBJ2-3; 12 bases line up with TRBD2. Germline V gene sequence: CDR1 SGHAT, CDR2 FQNNGV. The junction had 7 bases not matched to a gene; V was cut back by 5 bases and J by 4 bases. The CDR3 has 16 residues. The CDR3 DNA reads TGTGCCAGCAGCAGACGACTAGCGGGAGCGTCAGATACGCAGTATTTT. This translates into CASSRRLAGASDTQYF.

The chain carries TRBV7-2 and TRBJ2-1; TRBD2 matches at 8 bases. J lost 2 bases, V lost 8 bases, and 2 bases had no gene match. CDR3 length: 13 amino acids. From germline, CDR1 is SGHTA and CDR2 FQGNSA. CDR3: CASGGGPYNEQFF. The CDR3 DNA reads TGTGCCAGCGGCGGGGGGCCCTACAATGAGCAGTTCTTC.

The rearrangement links TRBV7-9 to TRBJ2-2, with 8 bases identical to TRBD2. V lost 6 bases to trimming and J lost 7 bases; unmatched junction nucleotides: 7. CDR1 is SEHNR and CDR2 is FQNEAQ in the germline V gene (reference sequence). This CDR3 region has 14 residues. The CDR3 region is CASSPDAGGGELFF. DNA for the CDR3: TGTGCCAGCAGTCCAGATGCGGGAGGCGGGGAGCTGTTTTTT.